This T cell receptor (beta chain) is drawn from a study of cytomegalovirus exposure and HLA in healthy donors. Study-wide findings and caveats: A link between a missense DCLRE1C variant and TCR beta V- and J-gene trimming emerged from a later analysis.

About this clone: No antigen is known for it.

A multiplex PCR was run with 60 Vbeta primers and 13 Jbeta primers. Sequencing used immunoSEQ multiplex PCR; TCRdb keeps in-frame clones, though not all of them. The sample shows under 200,000 clones, 68% of them seen only once. This CDR3 is 15 amino acids long. Germline assignment: CDR1 LNHNV and CDR2 YYDKDF (reference sequence). Losses at the gene ends were 8 bases for V and 10 bases for J; bases not matched to a gene: 16. The V call is TRBV15, the J call TRBJ1-1; TRBD1 aligns across 10 bases. The receptor was isolated from a woman between 40 and 55 years old in good health and CMV-seropositive. Sequencing used PBMCs. In DNA form, the CDR3 reads TGTGCCACCCGGCCGGGACAGGGGCCTCCTTTGCGAGCTTTCTTT. It specifies CATRPGQGPPLRAFF. Filled out from reference TRBV15 and TRBJ1-1, the complete variable domain reads DAMVIQNPRYQVTQFGKPVTLSCSQTLNHNVMYWYQQKSSQAPKLLFHYYDKDFNNEADTPDNFQSRRPNTSFCFLDIRSPGLGDTAMYLCATRPGQGPPLRAFFGQGTRLTVV.